One sample yielded the 3 T cell receptor beta chains listed below, sequenced in a study of response to subunit inactivated influenza vaccine. TCRdb fed the RT-PCR reads into MiXCR, producing one record per CDR3 protein. The sample lists some 500,000 distinct CDR3 sequences; 13% were seen once. This specimen was PBMCs from blood, taken 45 days after vaccination. The source is a man aged 45-65 years who received an inactivated influenza vaccine.

This clonotype occurred a few times. V is TRBV9 and J is TRBJ2-1; 10 bases line up with TRBD2. The junction had 13 bases not matched to a gene; V was cut back by 0 bases and J by 16 bases. The CDR3 length is 15 residues. The V gene's germline CDR1 is SGDLS and CDR2 YYNGEE. CDR3 DNA sequence: TGTGCCAGCAGCGTAGGGGCTAGCGGGAGTCGGGGTCCCTTCTTC. Translation: CASSVGASGSRGPFF.

This rearrangement joins TRBV19 to TRBJ2-7; D unclear. The CDR3 loop spans 17 amino acids. Deletions cut 3 bases from V and 6 bases from J, with 24 bases between. Germline CDR1 reads LNHDA; CDR2 reads SQIVND (reference sequence). Here the CDR3 reads CASSIIGITRGPAEQYF. DNA of the CDR3: TGTGCCAGTAGTATTATAGGAATCACCCGCGGACCGGCCGAGCAGTACTTC.

V usage is TRBV12-3 or TRBV12-4 and J usage is TRBJ1-1; D gene uncertain. This CDR3 has 14 residues. V lost 2 bases, J lost 4 bases, and 11 bases lay in between. The CDR3 DNA follows: TGTGCCAGCAGTTTAAGGGTCTCCAGCACTGAAGCTTTCTTT. Protein: CASSLRVSSTEAFF.